The 4 T cell receptor beta chains below were found in one sample sequenced in a study of identical twins. From the 5' RACE reads, TCRdb called clonotypes with MiXCR, one entry per CDR3 protein. The data hold around 480,000 distinct CDR3 sequences, with 14% observed a single time. A further study also used this sample, focusing on yellow fever vaccine responses in identical twins.

Input material: CD4+ T cells sorted from blood. These receptors all stem from a woman in her late teens or twenties in good health.

Worth noting for this clonotype: Its ends do not fully match the called genes, so a read error is possible. The chain carries TRBV10-3 and TRBJ2-3; 8 bases are shared with TRBD1. Germline V CDR1 and CDR2: ENHRY, SYGVKD. CDR3 length: 16 residues. CDR3 sequence reads: CAISEWTGQTTDAQYF. Here the CDR3 DNA reads TGTGCCATCAGTGAGTGGACAGGGCAGACCACAGATGCGCAGTATTTT.

In its sample, this clonotype was seen a few times. This chain links TRBV4-3 with TRBJ2-3; 10 bases match TRBD2. This CDR3 is 16 amino acids long. The V and J ends lost 1 base and 2 bases, in that order; junction bases with no gene match: 3. Germline CDR1 LGHNA, CDR2 YSLEER. CDR3 coding DNA: TGCGCCAGCAGCCAAGCGAGCGGGAGGGCCACAGATACGCAGTATTTT. This encodes CASSQASGRATDTQYF.

This clonotype was detected a few times. The chain uses TRBV6-1 and TRBJ2-1; TRBD2 matches at 12 bases. With V trimmed by 7 bases and J by 10 bases, 14 bases remained unmatched. CDR1 and CDR2 from the germline V gene are MNHNS and SASEGT. CDR3 length equals 16 residues. In DNA, the CDR3 is TGTGCCAGCAATACCCCGACTAGCGGGGGAACGGGCGAGCAGTTCTTC. Translating gives CASNTPTSGGTGEQFF.

The J gene is TRBJ2-1, the V gene TRBV12-3 or TRBV12-4; no reliable D call. The length of the CDR3 is 15 residues. V was pared by 6 bases and J by 10 bases, with 22 bases between. The CDR3, as DNA: TGTGCCAGCAGCCCGGCGTGGAGTACGCGGAGCGAGCAGTTCTTC. Residues: CASSPAWSTRSEQFF.